This entry concerns a single TCR beta chain. The antigen remains unidentified. The data were taken from a study of cytomegalovirus exposure and HLA in healthy donors. Whole-study findings and limits: Most observed TCR sequences were rare, whereas some public TCRs were detected in many donors. 150 or so TCR beta chains were listed as cytomegalovirus-associated. In vitro work confirmed that a few CMV-associated chains recognize CMV antigens.

J gave up 4 bases and V 4 bases, and 9 bases lay outside the gene matches. This CDR3 has 16 residues. Looked up from germline, CDR1 is SGHRS and CDR2 is YFSETQ. From the roughly 120-subject validation cohort, which was separate from the approximately 670-subject first cohort, the donors were drawn. Here immunoSEQ multiplex PCR was the method, and the copy in TCRdb shows in-frame clones only, minus some. The table records roughly 120,000 clones, around 85% of them present only once. The sample consisted of PBMCs. The clonotype was recovered from a woman in her 30s in good health and CMV-seronegative. The gene calls are TRBV5-1 and TRBJ2-3; TRBD1 matches at 10 bases. Here the CDR3 DNA reads TGCGCCAGCAGCCGCGCGGGACAGGGGATGGCAGATACGCAGTATTTT. Amino acid sequence: CASSRAGQGMADTQYF. The full variable domain, in which reference TRBV5-1 and TRBJ2-3 provide the parts outside the CDR3, is KAGVTQTPRYLIKTRGQQVTLSCSPISGHRSVSWYQQTPGQGLQFLFEYFSETQRNKGNFPGRFSGRQFSNSRSEMNVSTLELGDSALYLCASSRAGQGMADTQYFGPGTRLTVL.